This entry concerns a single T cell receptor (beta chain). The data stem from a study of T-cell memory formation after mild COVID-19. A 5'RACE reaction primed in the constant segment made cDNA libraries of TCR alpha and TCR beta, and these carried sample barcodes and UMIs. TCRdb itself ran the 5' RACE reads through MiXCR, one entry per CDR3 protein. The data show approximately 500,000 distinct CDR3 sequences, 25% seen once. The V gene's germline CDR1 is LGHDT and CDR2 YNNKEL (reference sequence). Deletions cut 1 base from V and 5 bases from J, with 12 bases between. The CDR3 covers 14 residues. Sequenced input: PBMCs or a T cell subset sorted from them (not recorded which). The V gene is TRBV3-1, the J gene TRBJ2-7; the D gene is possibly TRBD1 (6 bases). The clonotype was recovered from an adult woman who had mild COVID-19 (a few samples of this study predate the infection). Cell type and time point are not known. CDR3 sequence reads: CASSQAYRVHEQYF. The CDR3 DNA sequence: TGTGCCAGCAGCCAAGCGTACAGGGTCCACGAGCAGTACTTC.